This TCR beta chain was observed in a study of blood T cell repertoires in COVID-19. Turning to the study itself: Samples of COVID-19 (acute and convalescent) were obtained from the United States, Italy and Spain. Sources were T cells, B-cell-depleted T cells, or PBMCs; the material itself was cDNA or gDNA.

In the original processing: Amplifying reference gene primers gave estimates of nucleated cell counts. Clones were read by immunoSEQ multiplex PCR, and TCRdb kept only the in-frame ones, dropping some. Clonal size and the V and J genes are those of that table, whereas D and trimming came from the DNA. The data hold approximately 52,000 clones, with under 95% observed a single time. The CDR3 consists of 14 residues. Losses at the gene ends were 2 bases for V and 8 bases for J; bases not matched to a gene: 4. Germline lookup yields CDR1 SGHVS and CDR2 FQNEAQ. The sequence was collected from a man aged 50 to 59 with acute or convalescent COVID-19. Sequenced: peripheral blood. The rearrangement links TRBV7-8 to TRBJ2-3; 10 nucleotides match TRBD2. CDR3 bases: TGTGCCAGCAGCTTACTACTAGCGGGGTTTACGCAGTATTTT. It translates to CASSLLLAGFTQYF.